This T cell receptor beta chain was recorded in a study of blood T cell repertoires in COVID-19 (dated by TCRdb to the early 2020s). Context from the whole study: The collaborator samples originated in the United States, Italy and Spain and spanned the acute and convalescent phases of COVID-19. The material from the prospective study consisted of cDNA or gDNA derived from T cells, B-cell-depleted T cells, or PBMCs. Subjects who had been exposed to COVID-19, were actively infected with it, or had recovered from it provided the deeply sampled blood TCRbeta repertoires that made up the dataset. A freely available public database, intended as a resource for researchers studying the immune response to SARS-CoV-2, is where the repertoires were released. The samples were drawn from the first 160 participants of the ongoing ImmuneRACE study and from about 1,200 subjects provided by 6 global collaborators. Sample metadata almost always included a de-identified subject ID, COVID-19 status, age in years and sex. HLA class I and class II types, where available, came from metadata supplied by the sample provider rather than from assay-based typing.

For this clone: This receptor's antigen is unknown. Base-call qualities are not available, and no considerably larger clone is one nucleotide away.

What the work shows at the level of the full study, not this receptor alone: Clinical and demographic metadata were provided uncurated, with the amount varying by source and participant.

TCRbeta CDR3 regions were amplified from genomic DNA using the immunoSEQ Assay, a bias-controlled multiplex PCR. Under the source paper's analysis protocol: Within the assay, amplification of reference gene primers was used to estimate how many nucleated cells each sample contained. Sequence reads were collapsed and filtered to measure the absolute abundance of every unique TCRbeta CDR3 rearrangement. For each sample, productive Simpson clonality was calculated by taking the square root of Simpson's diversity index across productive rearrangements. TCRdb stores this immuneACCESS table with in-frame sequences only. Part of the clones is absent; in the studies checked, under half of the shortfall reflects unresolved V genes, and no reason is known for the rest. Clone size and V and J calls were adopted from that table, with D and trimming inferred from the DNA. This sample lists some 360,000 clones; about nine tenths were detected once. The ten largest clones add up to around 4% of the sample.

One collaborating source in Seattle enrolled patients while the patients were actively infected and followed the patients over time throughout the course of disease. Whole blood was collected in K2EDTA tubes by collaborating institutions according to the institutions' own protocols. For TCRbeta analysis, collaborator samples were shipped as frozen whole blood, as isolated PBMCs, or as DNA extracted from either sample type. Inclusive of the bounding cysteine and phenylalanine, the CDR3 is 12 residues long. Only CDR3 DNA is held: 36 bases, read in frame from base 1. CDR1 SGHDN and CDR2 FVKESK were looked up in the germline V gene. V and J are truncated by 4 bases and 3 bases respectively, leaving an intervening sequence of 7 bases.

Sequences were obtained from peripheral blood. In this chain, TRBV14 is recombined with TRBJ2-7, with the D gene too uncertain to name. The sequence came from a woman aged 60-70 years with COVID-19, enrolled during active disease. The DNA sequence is TGTGCCAGCAGCCTTTCTGTCTACGAGCAGTACTTC. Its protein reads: CASSLSVYEQYF.